The clone carrying this T cell receptor (beta chain) was counted once. The data originate from a study of T cells in Graves' hyperthyroidism and ophthalmopathy. The overall study: At the time of initial diagnosis and before any treatment, peripheral blood was collected.

TCR beta CDR3 regions were amplified from RNA. With the HTBI primer set, the TCR CDR3 went through a first round of RT-PCR. From the multiplex PCR reads, TCRdb called clonotypes with MiXCR, one entry per CDR3 protein. The sample carries more than 100,000 distinct CDR3 sequences, roughly 47% recorded once. Germline V CDR1 and CDR2: SGHRS, YFSETQ. There are 16 residues in the CDR3. V shed 4 bases and J 9 bases; nucleotides not matched to a gene: 14. This chain links TRBV5-1 with TRBJ1-4; 8 nucleotides line up with TRBD1. The sequenced sample consisted of blood. The source of this sequence is a man aged 40-49 years with Graves' hyperthyroidism. CDR3 nucleotide sequence: TGCGCCAGCAGCCCCCGGACAGGGCAATCCGAAAAAAAACTGTTTTTT. As protein: CASSPRTGQSEKKLFF.